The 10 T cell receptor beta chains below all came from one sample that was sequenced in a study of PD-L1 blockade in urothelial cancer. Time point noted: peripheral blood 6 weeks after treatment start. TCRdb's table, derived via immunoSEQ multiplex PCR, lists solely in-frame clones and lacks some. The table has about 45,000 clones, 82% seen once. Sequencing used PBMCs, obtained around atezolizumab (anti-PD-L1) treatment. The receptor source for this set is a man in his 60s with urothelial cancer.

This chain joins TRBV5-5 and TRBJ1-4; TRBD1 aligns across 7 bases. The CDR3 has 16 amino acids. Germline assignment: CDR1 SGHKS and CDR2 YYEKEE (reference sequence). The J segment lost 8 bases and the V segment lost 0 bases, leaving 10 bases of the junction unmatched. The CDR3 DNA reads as TGTGCCAGCAGCTTGGGGACAGGCCCCTTGGGGGAAAAACTGTTTTTT. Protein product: CASSLGTGPLGEKLFF.

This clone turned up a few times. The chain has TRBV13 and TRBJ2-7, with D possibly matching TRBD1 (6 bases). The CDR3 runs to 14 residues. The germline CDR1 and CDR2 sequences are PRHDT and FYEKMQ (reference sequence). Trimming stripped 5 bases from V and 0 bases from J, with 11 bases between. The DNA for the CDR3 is TGTGCCAGCAGCCACAGGGCTGCCTCCTACGAGCAGTACTTC. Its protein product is CASSHRAASYEQYF.

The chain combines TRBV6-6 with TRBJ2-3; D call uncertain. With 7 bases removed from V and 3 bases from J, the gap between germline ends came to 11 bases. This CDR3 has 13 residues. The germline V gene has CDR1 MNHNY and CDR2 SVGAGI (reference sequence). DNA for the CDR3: TGTGCCAGCAAACTCGTTTCTACAGATACGCAGTATTTT. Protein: CASKLVSTDTQYF.

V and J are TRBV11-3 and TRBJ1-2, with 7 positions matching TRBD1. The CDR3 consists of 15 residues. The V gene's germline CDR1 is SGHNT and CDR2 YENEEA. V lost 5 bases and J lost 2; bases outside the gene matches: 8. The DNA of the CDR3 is TGTGCCAGCAGCCTTCGACAGGGTACCAACTATGGCTACACCTTC. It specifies CASSLRQGTNYGYTF.

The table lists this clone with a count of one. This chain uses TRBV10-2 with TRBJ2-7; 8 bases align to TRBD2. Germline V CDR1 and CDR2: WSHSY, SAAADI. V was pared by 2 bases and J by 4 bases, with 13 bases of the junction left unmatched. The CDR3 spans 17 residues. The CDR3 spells CASSEGGVGTSAYEQYF. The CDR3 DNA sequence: TGCGCCAGCAGTGAGGGGGGGGTGGGGACTAGTGCTTACGAGCAGTACTTC.

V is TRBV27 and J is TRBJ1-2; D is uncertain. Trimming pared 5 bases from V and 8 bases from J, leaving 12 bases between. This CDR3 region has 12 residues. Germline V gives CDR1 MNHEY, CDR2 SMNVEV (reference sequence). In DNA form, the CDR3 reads TGTGCCAGCAGTCCTTTAGCTGGCGGCTACACCTTC. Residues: CASSPLAGGYTF.

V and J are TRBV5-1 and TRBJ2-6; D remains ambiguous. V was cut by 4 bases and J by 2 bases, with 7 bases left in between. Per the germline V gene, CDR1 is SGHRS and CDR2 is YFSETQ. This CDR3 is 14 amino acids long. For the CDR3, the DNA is TGCGCCAGCAGCCTCACAGCTGGGGCCAACGTCCTGACTTTC. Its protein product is CASSLTAGANVLTF.

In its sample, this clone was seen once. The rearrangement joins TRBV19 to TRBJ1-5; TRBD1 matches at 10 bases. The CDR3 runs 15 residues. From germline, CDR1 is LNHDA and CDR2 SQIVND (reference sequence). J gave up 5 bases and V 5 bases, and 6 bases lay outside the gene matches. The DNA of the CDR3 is TGTGCCAGTAGTCCCCGGGACAGGGGTGATCAGCCCCAGCATTTT. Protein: CASSPRDRGDQPQHF.

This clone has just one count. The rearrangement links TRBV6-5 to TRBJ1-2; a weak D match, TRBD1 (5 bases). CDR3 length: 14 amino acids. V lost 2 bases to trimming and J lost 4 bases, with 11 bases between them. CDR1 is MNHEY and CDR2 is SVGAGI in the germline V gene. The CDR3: CASSYRQGSYGYTF. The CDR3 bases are TGTGCCAGCAGTTACAGGCAGGGTTCCTATGGCTACACCTTC.

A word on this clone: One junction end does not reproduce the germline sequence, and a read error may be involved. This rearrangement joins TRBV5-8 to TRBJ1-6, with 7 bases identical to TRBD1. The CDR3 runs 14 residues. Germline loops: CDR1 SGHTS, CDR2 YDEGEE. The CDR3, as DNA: TGTGCCAGCAGCTTGGAGGGGGCCGATTCACCCCTCTACTTT. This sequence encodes CASSLEGADSPLYF.